Listed below are T cell receptor beta chains from one sample, sequenced in a study of shared clonotypes between healthy human individuals. TCRdb's table, derived via immunoSEQ multiplex PCR, lists solely in-frame clones and lacks some. The table includes hundreds of thousands of clones, around 95% detected once. Source material: naive CD8+ T cells sorted from blood. Receptors were obtained from a woman in her 30s in good health. The CDR3 runs from the conserved cysteine through the conserved F or W. A D gene is named only where the DNA matches it firmly. Some rows have no size entry. The others give once, few or many, or a class for an expanded clone.

len | abundance | j_gene | d_gene | v_gene | CDR3aa
14 | . | TRBJ2-3 | . | TRBV6-6 | CASSLAGSTDTQYF
14 | . | TRBJ2-5 | . | TRBV11-2 | CASSSYRDQETQYF
14 | . | TRBJ2-7 | . | TRBV27 | CASSPRGGGDEQYF
16 | once | TRBJ2-5 | . | TRBV28 | CASSLYPGEHQETQYF
14 | . | TRBJ1-2 | . | TRBV7-9 | CASSSTGPNYGYTF
15 | . | TRBJ2-3 | TRBD1 | TRBV28 | CASSLRTGGTDTQYF
14 | . | TRBJ1-1 | . | TRBV6-1 | CASGDGIFNTEAFF
13 | . | . | TRBD1 | TRBV30 | CAWRGTGENEQYF
15 | . | TRBJ1-1 | . | TRBV25-1 | CASSEDLAMNTEAFF
12 | . | TRBJ1-5 | . | TRBV28 | CASKERDQPQHF